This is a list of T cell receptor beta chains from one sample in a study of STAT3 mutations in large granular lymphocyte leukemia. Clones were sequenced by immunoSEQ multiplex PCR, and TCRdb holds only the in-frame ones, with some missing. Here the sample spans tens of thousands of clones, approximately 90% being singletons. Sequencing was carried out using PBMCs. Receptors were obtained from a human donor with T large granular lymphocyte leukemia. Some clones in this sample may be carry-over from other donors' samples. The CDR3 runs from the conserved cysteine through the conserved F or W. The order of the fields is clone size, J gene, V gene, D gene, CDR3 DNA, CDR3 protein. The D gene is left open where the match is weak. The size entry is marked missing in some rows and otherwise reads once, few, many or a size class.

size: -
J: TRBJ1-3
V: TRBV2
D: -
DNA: TGTGCCAGCAGTGAGGCCTTAAACACCATATATTTT
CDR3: CASSEALNTIYF

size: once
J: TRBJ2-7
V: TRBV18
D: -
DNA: TGTGCCAGCTCACCAGGGTGGGGCTCCGAGCAGTACTTC
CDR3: CASSPGWGSEQYF

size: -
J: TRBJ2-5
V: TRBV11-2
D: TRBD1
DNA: TGTGCCAGCAGCACCGGACAGGGGAGGTCGGAAGAGACCCAGTACTTC
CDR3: CASSTGQGRSEETQYF

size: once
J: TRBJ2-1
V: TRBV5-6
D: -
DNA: TGTGCCAGCAGCTTGGGGGACAAGAGCTCCTACAATGAGCAGTTCTTC
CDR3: CASSLGDKSSYNEQFF

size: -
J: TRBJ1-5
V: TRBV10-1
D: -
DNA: TGCGCCAGCAGTGGGGGGCTCAATCAGCCCCAGCATTTT
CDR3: CASSGGLNQPQHF

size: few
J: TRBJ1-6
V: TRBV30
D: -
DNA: TGTGCCTGGAGTGAGCAGGTTAATTCACCCCTCCACTTT
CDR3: CAWSEQVNSPLHF

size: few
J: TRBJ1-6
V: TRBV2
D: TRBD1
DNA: TGTGCCAGAGGGCCCGGACAGGGAAATTCACCCCTCCACTTT
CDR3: CARGPGQGNSPLHF

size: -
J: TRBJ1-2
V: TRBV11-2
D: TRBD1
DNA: TGTGCCAGCAGCGCCGGACAGGGGTTGGGCTACACCTTC
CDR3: CASSAGQGLGYTF

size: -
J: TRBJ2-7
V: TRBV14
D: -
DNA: TGTGCCAGCAGCCAAGCAGGGTTCCACGAGCAGTACTTC
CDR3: CASSQAGFHEQYF

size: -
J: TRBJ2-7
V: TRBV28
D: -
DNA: TGTGCCAGCGGGGACTACGAGCAGTACTTC
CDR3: CASGDYEQYF

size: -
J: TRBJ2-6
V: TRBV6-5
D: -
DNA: TGTGCCAGCAGTTACGGCACAACTGGGGCCAACGTCCTGACTTTC
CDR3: CASSYGTTGANVLTF

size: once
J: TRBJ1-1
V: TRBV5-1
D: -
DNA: TGCGCCAGCAGCTTGGGGCCTAACACTGAAGCTTTCTTT
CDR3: CASSLGPNTEAFF

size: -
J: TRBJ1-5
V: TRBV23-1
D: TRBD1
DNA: TGCGCCAGCAGTCAATCCGGGACAGGAAAGGGCAATCAGCCCCAGCATTTT
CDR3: CASSQSGTGKGNQPQHF

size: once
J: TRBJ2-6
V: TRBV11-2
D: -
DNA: TGTGCCAGCACCAAAAGAGTGGGTCCGGGGGCCAACGTCCTGACTTTC
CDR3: CASTKRVGPGANVLTF

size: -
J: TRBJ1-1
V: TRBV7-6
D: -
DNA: TGTGCCAGCAGCCCGCAGGGGTTTAGCACTGAAGCTTTCTTT
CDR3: CASSPQGFSTEAFF

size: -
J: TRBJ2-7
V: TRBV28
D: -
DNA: TGTGCCAGCAGAAGGTCCTACGAGCAGTACTTC
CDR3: CASRRSYEQYF

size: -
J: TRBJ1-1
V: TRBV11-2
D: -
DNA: TGTGCCAGCAGCTTAGAGGTCAGCTCCCGCGGTTCTGAAGCTTTCTTT
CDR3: CASSLEVSSRGSEAFF

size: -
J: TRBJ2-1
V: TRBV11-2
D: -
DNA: TGTGCCAGCAGCTTAGGGTACAGCGTCGATGAGCAGTTCTTC
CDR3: CASSLGYSVDEQFF

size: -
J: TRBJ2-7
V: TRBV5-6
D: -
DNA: TGTGCCAGCAGCTACGGATCCTACGAGCAGTACTTC
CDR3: CASSYGSYEQYF

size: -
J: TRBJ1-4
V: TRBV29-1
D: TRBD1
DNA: TGCAGCGTTGAGGGACAGGGTTTTGAAAAACTGTTTTTT
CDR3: CSVEGQGFEKLFF

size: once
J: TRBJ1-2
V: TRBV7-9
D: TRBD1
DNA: TGTGCCAGCAGCTCGGACAGGGGGCGCTTGCAAGACGGAGGCTACACCTTC
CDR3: CASSSDRGRLQDGGYTF

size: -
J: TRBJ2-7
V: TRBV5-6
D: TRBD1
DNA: TGTGCCAGCAGCCACCGGACAGGGGGGAACTACTACGAGCAGTACTTC
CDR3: CASSHRTGGNYYEQYF

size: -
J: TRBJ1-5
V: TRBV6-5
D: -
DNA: TGTGCCAGCAGCCGTACTTCAGGGGTCCAGCCCCAGCATTTT
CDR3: CASSRTSGVQPQHF

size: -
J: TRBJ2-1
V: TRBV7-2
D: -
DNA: TGTGCCAGCAGCTTGCGGTCTGGGGAGCAGTTCTTC
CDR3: CASSLRSGEQFF

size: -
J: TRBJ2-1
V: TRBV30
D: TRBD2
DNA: TGTGCCTGGAGTGTAAGCGGGGGCGATGAGCAGTTCTTC
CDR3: CAWSVSGGDEQFF

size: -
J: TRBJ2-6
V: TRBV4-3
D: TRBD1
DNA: TGCGCCAGCAGCCAAGCGGGACAGCGCCCCTCTGGGGCCAACGTCCTGACTTTC
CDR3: CASSQAGQRPSGANVLTF

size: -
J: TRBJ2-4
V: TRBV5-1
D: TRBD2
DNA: TGCGCCAGCAGGGAACTAGCGGGGACGGACATTCAGTACTTC
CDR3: CASRELAGTDIQYF

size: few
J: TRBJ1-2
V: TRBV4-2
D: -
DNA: TGTGCCAGCAGCCAAGATACGACAGTTGGTATCTATGGCTACACCTTC
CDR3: CASSQDTTVGIYGYTF

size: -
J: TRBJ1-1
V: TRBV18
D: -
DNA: TGTGCCAGCTCACCACAAAAGGGAAGCGGTGAAGCTTTCTTT
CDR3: CASSPQKGSGEAFF

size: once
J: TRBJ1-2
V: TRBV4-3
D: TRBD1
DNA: TGCGCCAGCAGCCAAGAAGGCGGACAGGGCAGCTATGGCTACACCTTC
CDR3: CASSQEGGQGSYGYTF

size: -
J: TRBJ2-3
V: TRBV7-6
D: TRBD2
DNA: TGTGCCAGCAGCTCCGATGACAGCGGGGGTTCCAAGTATTTT
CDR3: CASSSDDSGGSKYF

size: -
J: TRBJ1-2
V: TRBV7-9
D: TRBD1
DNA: TGTGCCAGCAGCCGCGGACAGGGGTGGATCTATGGCTACACCTTC
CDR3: CASSRGQGWIYGYTF

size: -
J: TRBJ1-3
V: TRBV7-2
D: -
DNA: TGTGCCAGCAGCTCGTCGCTGTACTCTGGAAACACCATATATTTT
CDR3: CASSSSLYSGNTIYF

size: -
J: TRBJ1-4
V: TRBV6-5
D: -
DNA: TGTGCCAGCAGCTCAGGGAGGGAAAAACTGTTTTTT
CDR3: CASSSGREKLFF

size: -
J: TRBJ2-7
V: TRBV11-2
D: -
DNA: TGTGCCAGCAGCTTCGAGGAGGTCGAGCAGTACTTC
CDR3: CASSFEEVEQYF

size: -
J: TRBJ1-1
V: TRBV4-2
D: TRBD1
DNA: TGTGCCAGCAGCTCACCGGACAGGACGAACACTGAAGCTTTCTTT
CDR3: CASSSPDRTNTEAFF

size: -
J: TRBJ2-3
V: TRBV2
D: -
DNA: TGTGCCACCTCCGTGGACAGCACAAGCACAGATACGCAGTATTTT
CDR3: CATSVDSTSTDTQYF

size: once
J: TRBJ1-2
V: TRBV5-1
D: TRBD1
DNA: TGCGCCAGCAGCAAAATTTCGGGACAGGTATATGGCTACACCTTC
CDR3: CASSKISGQVYGYTF

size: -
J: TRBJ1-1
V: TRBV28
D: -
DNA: TGTGCCAGCACCCACTCGACTGAAGCTTTCTTT
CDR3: CASTHSTEAFF

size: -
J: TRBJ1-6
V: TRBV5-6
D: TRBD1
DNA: TGTGCCAGTGGACAGGGTCTCAGCTCCTATAATTCACCCCTCCACTTT
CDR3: CASGQGLSSYNSPLHF

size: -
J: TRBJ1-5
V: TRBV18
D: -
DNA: TGTGCCAGCTCACCGGGGCAGGATCAGCCCCAGCATTTT
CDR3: CASSPGQDQPQHF

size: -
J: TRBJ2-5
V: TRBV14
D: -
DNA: TGTGCCAGCAGCCAAGTAGGAGCTCAAGAGACCCAGTACTTC
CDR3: CASSQVGAQETQYF

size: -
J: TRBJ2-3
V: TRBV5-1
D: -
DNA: TGCGCCAGCAGCTTGGGACTAGATACGCAGTATTTT
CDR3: CASSLGLDTQYF

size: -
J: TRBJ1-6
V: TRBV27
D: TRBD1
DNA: TGTGCCAGCAGTGGGGACAGGAGCTCCTATAATTCACCCCTCCACTTT
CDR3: CASSGDRSSYNSPLHF

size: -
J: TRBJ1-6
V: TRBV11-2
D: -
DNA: TGTGCTACCCGCAAATCCTTTGGGTCCTATAATTCACCCCTCCACTTT
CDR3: CATRKSFGSYNSPLHF

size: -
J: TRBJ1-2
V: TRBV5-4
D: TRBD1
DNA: TGTGCCAGCAGCTTACCGGGACAGGGAAGTGGCTACACCTTC
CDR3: CASSLPGQGSGYTF

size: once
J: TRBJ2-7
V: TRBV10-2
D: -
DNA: TGCGCCAGCAGTCCAGTAACCTACGAGCAGTACTTC
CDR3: CASSPVTYEQYF

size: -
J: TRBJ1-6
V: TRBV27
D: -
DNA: TGTGCCAGCAGTTTATCTCGGACCCGATATAATTCACCCCTCCACTTT
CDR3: CASSLSRTRYNSPLHF

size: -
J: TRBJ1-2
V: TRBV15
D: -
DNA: TGTGCCACCAGCACGGGTTCGGGTCACTATGGCTACACCTTC
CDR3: CATSTGSGHYGYTF

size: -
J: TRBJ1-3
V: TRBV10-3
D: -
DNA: TGTGCCATCAAGTCCTCAGGGTCAACGCCTGGAAACACCATATATTTT
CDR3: CAIKSSGSTPGNTIYF

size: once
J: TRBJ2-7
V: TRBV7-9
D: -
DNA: TGTGCCAGCAGCTTAACGGGGAGCTCCTACGAGCAGTACTTC
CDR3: CASSLTGSSYEQYF

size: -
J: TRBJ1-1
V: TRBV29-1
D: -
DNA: TGCAGCGTTAGGCTTGGGAGGGCAGCTGAAGCTTTCTTT
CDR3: CSVRLGRAAEAFF

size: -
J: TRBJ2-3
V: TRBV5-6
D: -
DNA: TGTGCCAGCAGCTTGGGGACTTGGCCCACAGATACGCAGTATTTT
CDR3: CASSLGTWPTDTQYF

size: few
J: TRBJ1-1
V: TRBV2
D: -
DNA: TGTGCCAGCGTACGGGGGGAAAACACTGAAGCTTTCTTT
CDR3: CASVRGENTEAFF

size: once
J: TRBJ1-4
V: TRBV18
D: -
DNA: TGTGCCAGCTCACCCGCATTGTGGTCAACTAATGAAAAACTGTTTTTT
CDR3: CASSPALWSTNEKLFF

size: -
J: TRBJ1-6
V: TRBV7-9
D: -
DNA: TGTGCCAGCAGCTTTCCCAACATAGGATCACCCCTCCACTTT
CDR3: CASSFPNIGSPLHF

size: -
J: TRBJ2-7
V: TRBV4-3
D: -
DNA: TGCGCCAGCAGCCAAGCGTCGGGCGAGCAGTACTTC
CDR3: CASSQASGEQYF

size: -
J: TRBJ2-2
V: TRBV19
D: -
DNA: TGTGCCAGTAGCATTTTGGGGGGGCCCGGGGAGCTGTTTTTT
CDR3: CASSILGGPGELFF

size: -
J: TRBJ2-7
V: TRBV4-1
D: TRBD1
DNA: TGCGCCAGCAGCCAAGAGCGACAGGGCCACGAGCAGTACTTC
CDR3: CASSQERQGHEQYF